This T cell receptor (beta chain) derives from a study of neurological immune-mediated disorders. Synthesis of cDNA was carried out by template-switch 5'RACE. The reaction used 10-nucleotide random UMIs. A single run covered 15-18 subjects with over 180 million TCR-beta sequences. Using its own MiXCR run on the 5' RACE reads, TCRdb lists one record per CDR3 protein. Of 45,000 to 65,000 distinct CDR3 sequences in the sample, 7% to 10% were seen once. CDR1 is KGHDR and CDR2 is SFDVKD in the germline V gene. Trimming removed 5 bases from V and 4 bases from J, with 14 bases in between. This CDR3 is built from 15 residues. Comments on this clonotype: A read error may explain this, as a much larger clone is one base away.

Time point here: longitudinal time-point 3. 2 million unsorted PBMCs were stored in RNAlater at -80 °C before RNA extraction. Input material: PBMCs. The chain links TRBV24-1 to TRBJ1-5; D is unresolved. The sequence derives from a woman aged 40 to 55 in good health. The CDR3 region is CATSADGLRNQPQHF. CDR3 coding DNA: TGTGCCACCAGTGCGGACGGACTTAGAAATCAGCCCCAGCATTTT.